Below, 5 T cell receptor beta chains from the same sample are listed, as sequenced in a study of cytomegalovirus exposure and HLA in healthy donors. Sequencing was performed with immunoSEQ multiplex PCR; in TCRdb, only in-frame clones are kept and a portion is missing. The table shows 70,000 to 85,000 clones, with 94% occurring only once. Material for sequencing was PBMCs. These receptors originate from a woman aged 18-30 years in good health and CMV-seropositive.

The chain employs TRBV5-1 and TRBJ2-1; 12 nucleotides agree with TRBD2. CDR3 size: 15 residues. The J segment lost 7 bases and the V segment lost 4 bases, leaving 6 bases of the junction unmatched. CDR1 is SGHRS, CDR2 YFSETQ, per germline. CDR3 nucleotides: TGCGCCAGCAGCCCCGGACTAGCGGGGTCAAATGAGCAGTTCTTC. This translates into CASSPGLAGSNEQFF.

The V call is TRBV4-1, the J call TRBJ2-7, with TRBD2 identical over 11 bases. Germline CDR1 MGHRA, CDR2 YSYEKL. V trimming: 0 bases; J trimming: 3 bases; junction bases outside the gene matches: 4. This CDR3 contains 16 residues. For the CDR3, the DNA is TGCGCCAGCAGCCAAGAAGGGACTAGCGGATTCTACGAGCAGTACTTC. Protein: CASSQEGTSGFYEQYF.

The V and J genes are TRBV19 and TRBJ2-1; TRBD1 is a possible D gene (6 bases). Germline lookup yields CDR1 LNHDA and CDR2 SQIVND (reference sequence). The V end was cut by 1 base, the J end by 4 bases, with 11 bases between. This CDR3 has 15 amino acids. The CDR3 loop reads CASSIVWGPYNEQFF. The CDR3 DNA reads TGTGCCAGTAGTATAGTCTGGGGGCCTTACAATGAGCAGTTCTTC.

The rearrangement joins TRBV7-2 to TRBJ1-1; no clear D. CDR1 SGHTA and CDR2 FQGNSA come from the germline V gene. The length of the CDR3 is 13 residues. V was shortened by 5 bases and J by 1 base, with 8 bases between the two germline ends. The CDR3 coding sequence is TGTGCCAGCAGCCTCCGGGGGAACACTGAAGCTTTCTTT. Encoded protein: CASSLRGNTEAFF.

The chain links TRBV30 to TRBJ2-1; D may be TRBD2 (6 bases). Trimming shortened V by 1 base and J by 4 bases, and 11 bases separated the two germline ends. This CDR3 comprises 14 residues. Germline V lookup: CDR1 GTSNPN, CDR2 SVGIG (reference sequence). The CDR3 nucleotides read TGTGCCTGGAGTGACGGGGGACTGTACAATGAGCAGTTCTTC. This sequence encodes CAWSDGGLYNEQFF.